What follows are 21 T cell receptor beta chains derived from one specimen sequenced in a study of blood T cell repertoires in COVID-19. Sequenced by immunoSEQ multiplex PCR; TCRdb stores in-frame clones only, minus some. The data hold about 310,000 clones, with roughly 90% observed a single time. The specimen sequenced was peripheral blood. These receptors were taken from a woman aged 40-49 years with COVID-19, enrolled during active disease.

This clone was seen more than once but under ten times. V is TRBV6-1 and J is TRBJ2-7; 8 bases match TRBD1. V lost 2 bases to trimming and J lost 3 bases; unmatched junction nucleotides: 3. Germline loops: CDR1 MNHNS, CDR2 SASEGT. The CDR3 is made up of 14 amino acids. The CDR3 coding sequence is TGTGCCAGCAGTGAACAGGGGGCCCTCTACGAGCAGTACTTC. The encoded protein is CASSEQGALYEQYF.

The V call is TRBV29-1, the J call TRBJ1-2; 9 nucleotides match TRBD1. Germline V gene sequence: CDR1 SQVTM, CDR2 ANQGSEA. This CDR3 spans 12 amino acids. V was pared by 7 bases and J by 3 bases, with 3 bases of the junction left unmatched. The CDR3 region has the DNA TGCAGCGCATGGACAGGGGACTATGGCTACACCTTC. It encodes CSAWTGDYGYTF.

This sequence joins TRBV2 and TRBJ1-6, with 9 bases lining up with TRBD1. The CDR3 has 15 residues. Germline V gene lookup returns CDR1 SNHLY and CDR2 FYNNEI. J gave up 9 bases and V 6 bases, and 9 bases lay outside the gene matches. The CDR3 protein is CASRPGQGLGSPLHF. CDR3 coding DNA: TGTGCCAGCAGGCCGGGACAGGGTTTGGGTTCACCCCTCCACTTT.

This chain joins TRBV25-1 and TRBJ2-7, with 8 bases fitting TRBD1. Germline trimming cut 0 bases from V and 2 bases from J; bases unmatched to any gene: 6. This CDR3 contains 16 residues. Per germline, CDR1 MGHDK and CDR2 SYGVNS. CDR3 amino acids: CASSEYGTGRTYEQYF. CDR3 sequence (DNA): TGTGCCAGCAGTGAATACGGGACAGGAAGAACCTACGAGCAGTACTTC.

The CDR3 DNA reads as TGTGCCAGTAGACCGGGGACTGCGGGGCACTATAGCAATCAGCCCCAGCATTTT. It is translated as CASRPGTAGHYSNQPQHF. The rearrangement uses TRBV19 and TRBJ1-5, with a possible D match to TRBD1 (5 bases). The length of the CDR3 is 18 residues. Germline CDR1 and CDR2: LNHDA and SQIVND (reference sequence). V lost 6 bases, J lost 0 bases, and 21 bases lay in between.

The CDR3 protein is CASSQDPSSATYNEQFF. The CDR3 DNA reads as TGCGCCAGCAGCCAAGATCCGTCTAGCGCCACCTACAATGAGCAGTTCTTC. V gene TRBV4-3 combines with J gene TRBJ2-1; tentative D call: TRBD2 (6 bases). V was shortened by 0 bases and J by 2 bases, with 14 bases between the two germline ends. The CDR3 is 17 amino acids. CDR1 and CDR2 from the germline V gene are LGHNA and YSLEER.

The chain combines TRBV9 with TRBJ2-3; 10 nucleotides match TRBD2. Losses at the gene ends were 0 bases for V and 0 bases for J; bases not matched to a gene: 4. Germline CDR1 SGDLS, CDR2 YYNGEE. The CDR3 covers 17 residues. The DNA of the CDR3 is TGTGCCAGCAGCGTAGGGGGACTAGCGATGAGCACAGATACGCAGTATTTT. It is translated as CASSVGGLAMSTDTQYF.

The J gene is TRBJ1-1, the V gene TRBV3-1 (or the pseudogene TRBV3-2); 8 bases fit TRBD1. The CDR3 length is 17 residues. Germline CDR1 LGHDT, CDR2 YNNKEL (reference sequence). J gave up 1 base and V 4 bases, and 11 bases lay outside the gene matches. CDR3 nucleotides: TGTGCCAGCAGCCCCCGACAGGGGTGGGGAAAGAACACTGAAGCTTTCTTT. Translated, it gives CASSPRQGWGKNTEAFF.

The rearrangement uses TRBV6-2 or TRBV6-3 and TRBJ2-7; a possible D gene is TRBD1 (8 bases). With 5 bases removed from V and 6 bases from J, the gap between germline ends came to 23 bases. Germline values: CDR1 MNHEY, CDR2 SVGEGT. The CDR3 runs 16 residues. The CDR3 protein is CASSTQGAHPGGEQYF. The CDR3 DNA follows: TGTGCCAGCAGTACCCAGGGGGCCCACCCGGGGGGCGAGCAGTACTTC.

The chain is built from TRBV6-5 and TRBJ1-6; D not certain. The CDR3 is 15 amino acids. V was trimmed by 1 base and J by 5 bases, leaving 9 bases between them. Germline V lookup: CDR1 MNHEY, CDR2 SVGAGI. The CDR3, as DNA: TGTGCCAGCAGTTACTACGGACTGGATAATTCACCCCTCCACTTT. Its translation is CASSYYGLDNSPLHF.

This clone was detected only once. The chain couples TRBV11-2 to TRBJ2-5; 8 nucleotides agree with TRBD2. The trim removed 1 base at V and 5 bases at J, leaving 3 bases unmatched. This CDR3 region has 14 residues. Germline V gene sequence: CDR1 SGHAT, CDR2 FQNNGV. The CDR3, as DNA: TGTGCCAGCAGCTTAGTCGGGGGGGAGGAGACCCAGTACTTC. Encoded protein: CASSLVGGEETQYF.

The chain combines TRBV5-1 with TRBJ2-1; possibly TRBD2 for D (7 bases). Germline V CDR1 and CDR2: SGHRS, YFSETQ. V dropped 2 bases and J dropped 7 bases, with 19 bases sitting between them. CDR3 size: 16 residues. The CDR3 nucleotides read TGCGCCAGCAGCTTCGAACAGGGAGGGACTGGGAATGAGCAGTTCTTC. Translated: CASSFEQGGTGNEQFF.

The gene calls are TRBV18 and TRBJ2-3; TRBD2 agrees at 10 bases. The CDR3 is 14 amino acids. Germline assignment: CDR1 KGHSH and CDR2 LQKENI. Unmatched junction bases numbered 2, after V lost 3 bases and J lost 5 bases. The CDR3 sequence: CASSPGLAKDTQYF. CDR3 nucleotide sequence: TGTGCCAGCTCACCGGGACTAGCGAAAGATACGCAGTATTTT.

The chain couples TRBV10-3 to TRBJ1-1; 7 nucleotides line up with TRBD1. Per germline, CDR1 ENHRY and CDR2 SYGVKD. Trimming removed 6 bases from V and 1 base from J; junction bases left unmatched: 8. CDR3 length: 15 amino acids. The CDR3 here is CAISDTTGTNTEAFF. Written as DNA, the CDR3 is TGTGCCATCAGCGACACGACAGGGACGAACACTGAAGCTTTCTTT.

This sequence joins TRBV6-2 or TRBV6-3 and TRBJ1-6, with 9 bases aligning to TRBD1. CDR1 is MNHEY, CDR2 SVGEGT, per germline. The ends lost 4 bases at V and 8 bases at J; junction bases unmatched: 6. The CDR3 spans 15 residues. Here the CDR3 reads CASSWGQGTHSPLHF. CDR3 DNA: TGTGCCAGCAGTTGGGGACAGGGAACACATTCACCCCTCCACTTT.

This clone appeared once. The chain links TRBV6-5 to TRBJ1-2, with TRBD1 identical over 8 bases. The CDR3 spans 16 residues. V lost 0 bases and J lost 4; bases outside the gene matches: 7. Germline V gene lookup returns CDR1 MNHEY and CDR2 SVGAGI. CDR3 sequence: CASSYSFLTGGYGYTF. CDR3 sequence (DNA): TGTGCCAGCAGTTACTCGTTCCTAACAGGGGGCTATGGCTACACCTTC.

Comment on this clone: The sample holds other DNA sequences that translate to the same CDR3. The V call is TRBV7-9, the J call TRBJ1-2; a possible D gene is TRBD1 (5 bases). Germline assignment: CDR1 SEHNR and CDR2 FQNEAQ (reference sequence). This CDR3 is built from 13 residues. With 1 base removed from V and 4 bases from J, the gap between germline ends came to 7 bases. The CDR3 is CASSLGQIYGYTF. In nucleotides, the CDR3 is TGTGCCAGCAGCTTAGGACAGATCTATGGCTACACCTTC.

The chain recombines TRBV19 with TRBJ2-7, with 8 nucleotides matching TRBD1. This CDR3 region has 14 residues. V dropped 5 bases and J dropped 7; count of bases not matched to a gene: 10. Germline-derived CDR1 and CDR2 are LNHDA and SQIVND (reference sequence). The CDR3 here is CASSADGTGGEQYF. The CDR3 DNA reads TGTGCCAGTAGTGCTGACGGGACAGGCGGGGAGCAGTACTTC.

The V gene is TRBV28, the J gene TRBJ1-1; TRBD1 agrees at 9 bases. V trimming: 6 bases; J trimming: 1 base; junction bases outside the gene matches: 3. CDR3 length: 14 amino acids. The germline V gene encodes CDR1 MDHEN and CDR2 SYDVKM. The CDR3 DNA reads as TGTGCCAGCAGGGGGACAGGGCCGAACACTGAAGCTTTCTTT. Translating it yields CASRGTGPNTEAFF.

The chain is built from TRBV4-3 and TRBJ2-2; D unclear. V lost 3 bases to trimming and J lost 6 bases, with 14 bases between them. CDR1 is LGHNA and CDR2 is YSLEER in the germline V gene. The CDR3 runs 15 residues. CDR3 in DNA: TGCGCCAGCAGCCAGGCACTCCAGCGCTCCGGGGAGCTGTTTTTT. Its translation is CASSQALQRSGELFF.

The J gene is TRBJ2-1, the V gene TRBV19, with 8 bases aligning to TRBD1. The germline V gene has CDR1 LNHDA and CDR2 SQIVND (reference sequence). Germline trimming cut 8 bases from V and 2 bases from J; bases unmatched to any gene: 5. The CDR3 has 14 residues. The CDR3: CASARQGTYNEQFF. The CDR3 nucleotides are TGTGCCAGTGCTCGACAGGGGACCTACAATGAGCAGTTCTTC.